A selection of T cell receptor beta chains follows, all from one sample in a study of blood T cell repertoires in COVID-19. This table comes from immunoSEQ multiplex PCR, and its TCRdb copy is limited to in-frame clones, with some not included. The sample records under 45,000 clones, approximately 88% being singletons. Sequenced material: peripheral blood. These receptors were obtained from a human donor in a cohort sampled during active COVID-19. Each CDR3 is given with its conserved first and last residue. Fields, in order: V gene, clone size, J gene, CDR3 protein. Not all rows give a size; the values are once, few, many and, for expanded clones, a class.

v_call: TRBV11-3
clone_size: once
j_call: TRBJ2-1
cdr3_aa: CASSPGGGGSYNEQFF

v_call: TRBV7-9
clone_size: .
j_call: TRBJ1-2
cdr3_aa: CASSPMGDRPPYTF

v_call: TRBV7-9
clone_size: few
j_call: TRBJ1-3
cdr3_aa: CASSLSPVSGNTIYF

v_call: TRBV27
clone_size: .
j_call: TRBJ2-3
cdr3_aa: CASSKYRLQGAGRTDTQYF

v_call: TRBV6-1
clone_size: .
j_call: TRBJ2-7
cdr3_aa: CASSEGAGPPYEQYF

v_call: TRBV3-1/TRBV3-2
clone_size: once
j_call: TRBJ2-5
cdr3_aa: CASSQEKAGGGETQYF

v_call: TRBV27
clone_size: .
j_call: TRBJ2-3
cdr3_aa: CASSLHPSGPTDTQYF

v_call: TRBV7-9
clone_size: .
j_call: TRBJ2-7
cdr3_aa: CASSSDRVSAYEQYF

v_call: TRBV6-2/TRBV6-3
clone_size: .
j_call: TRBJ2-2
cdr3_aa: CASSPGTSGVRGELFF

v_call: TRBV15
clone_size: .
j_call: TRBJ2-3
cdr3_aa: CATSNIDTQYF

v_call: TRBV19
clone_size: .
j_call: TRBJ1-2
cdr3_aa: CASARTGVDGYTF

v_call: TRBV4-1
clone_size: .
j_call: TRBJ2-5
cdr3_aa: CASSQGRLAGSETQYF

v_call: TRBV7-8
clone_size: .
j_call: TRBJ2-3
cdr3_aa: CASSSRRRGGAWTDTQYF

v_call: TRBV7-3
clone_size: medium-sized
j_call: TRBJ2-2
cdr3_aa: CASSFSLGELFF

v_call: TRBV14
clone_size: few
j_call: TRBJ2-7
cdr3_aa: CASSSTGGGEQYF

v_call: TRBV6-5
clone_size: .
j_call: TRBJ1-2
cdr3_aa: CASRRDSTNYGYTF

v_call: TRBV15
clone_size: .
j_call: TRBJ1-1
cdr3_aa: CATSRDRGRVEAFF

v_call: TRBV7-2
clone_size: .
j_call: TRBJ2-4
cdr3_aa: CASSLGLAGVNIQYF

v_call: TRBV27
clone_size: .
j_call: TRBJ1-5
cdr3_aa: CASSPRDSSSNQPQHF

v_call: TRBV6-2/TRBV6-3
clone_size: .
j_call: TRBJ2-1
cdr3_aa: CASSYHSEKRNEQFF

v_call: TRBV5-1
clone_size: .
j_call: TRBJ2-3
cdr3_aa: CASSFDPSGGATDTQYF

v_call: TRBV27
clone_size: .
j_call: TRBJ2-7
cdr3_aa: CASSPKVTGFGYEQYF

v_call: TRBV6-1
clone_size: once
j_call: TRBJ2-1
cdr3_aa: CASSETKRGVYNEQFF

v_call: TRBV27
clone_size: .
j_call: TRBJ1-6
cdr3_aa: CASSVYELSPLHF

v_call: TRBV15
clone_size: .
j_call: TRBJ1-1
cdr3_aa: CATSRARGVNTEAFF

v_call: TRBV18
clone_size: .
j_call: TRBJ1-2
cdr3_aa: CASSRIQGEVDGYTF

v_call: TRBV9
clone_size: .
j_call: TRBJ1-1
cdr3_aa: CASSSHPDRGAEAFF

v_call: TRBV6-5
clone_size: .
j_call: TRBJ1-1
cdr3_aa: CASRRTGQTEAFF

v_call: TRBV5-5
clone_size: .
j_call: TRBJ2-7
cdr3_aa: CASSWNRGGEQYF

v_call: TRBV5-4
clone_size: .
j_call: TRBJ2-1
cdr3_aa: CASSLTGGASYNEQFF

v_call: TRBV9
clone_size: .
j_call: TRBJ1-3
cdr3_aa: CASSVALPGEGNTIYF

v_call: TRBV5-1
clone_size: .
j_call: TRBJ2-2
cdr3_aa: CASSLTGQGRPGELFF

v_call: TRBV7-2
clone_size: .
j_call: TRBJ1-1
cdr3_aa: CASSLGQGTEAFF